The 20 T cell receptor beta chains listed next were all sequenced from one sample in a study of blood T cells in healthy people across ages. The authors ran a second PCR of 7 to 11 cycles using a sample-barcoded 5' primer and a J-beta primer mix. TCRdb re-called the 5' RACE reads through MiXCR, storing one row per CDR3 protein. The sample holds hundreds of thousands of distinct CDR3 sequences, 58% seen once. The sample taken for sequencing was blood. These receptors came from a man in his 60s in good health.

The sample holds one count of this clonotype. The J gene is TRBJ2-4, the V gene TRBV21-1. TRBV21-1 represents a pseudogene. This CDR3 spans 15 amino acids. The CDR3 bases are TGTGCCAGCAGCAAAGGGCGGACAGCCAAGAAAATCCAGTACTTC. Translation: CASSKGRTAKKIQYF.

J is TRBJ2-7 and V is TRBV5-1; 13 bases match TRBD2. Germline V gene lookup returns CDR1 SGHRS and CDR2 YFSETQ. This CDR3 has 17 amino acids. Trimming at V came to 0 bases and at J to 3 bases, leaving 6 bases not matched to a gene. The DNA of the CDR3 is TGCGCCAGCAGCTTGGGGGGGGGACTAGCGGGACTCTACGAGCAGTACTTC. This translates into CASSLGGGLAGLYEQYF.

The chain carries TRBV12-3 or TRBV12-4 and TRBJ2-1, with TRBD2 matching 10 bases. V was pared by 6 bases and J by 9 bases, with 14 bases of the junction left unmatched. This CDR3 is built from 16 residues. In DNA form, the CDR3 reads TGTGCCAGCAGGCCTAGTAGCGGGGGGCGTCCGGGTGAGCAGTTCTTC. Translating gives CASRPSSGGRPGEQFF.

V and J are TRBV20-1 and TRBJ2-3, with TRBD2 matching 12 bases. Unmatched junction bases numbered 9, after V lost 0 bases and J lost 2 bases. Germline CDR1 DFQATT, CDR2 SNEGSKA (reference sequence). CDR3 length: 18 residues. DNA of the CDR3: TGCAGTGCTAGAGATAGAAGGGGACTAGCGGGCTCCACAGATACGCAGTATTTT. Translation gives CSARDRRGLAGSTDTQYF.

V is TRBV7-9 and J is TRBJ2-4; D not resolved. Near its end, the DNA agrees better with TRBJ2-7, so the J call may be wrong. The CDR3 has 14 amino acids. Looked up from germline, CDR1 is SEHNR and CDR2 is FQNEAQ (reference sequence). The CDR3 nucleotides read TGTGCCAGCAGCGTGGCGGCGCCATGGGACGAGCAGTACTTC. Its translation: CASSVAAPWDEQYF.

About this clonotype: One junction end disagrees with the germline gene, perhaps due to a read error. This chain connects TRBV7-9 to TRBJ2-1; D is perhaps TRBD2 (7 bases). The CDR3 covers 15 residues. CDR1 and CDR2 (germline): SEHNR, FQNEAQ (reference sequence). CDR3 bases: TGTGCCGGCAGCCCGCCGGGGGGCCTAGCCGGTGAGCAGTTCTTC. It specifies CAGSPPGGLAGEQFF.

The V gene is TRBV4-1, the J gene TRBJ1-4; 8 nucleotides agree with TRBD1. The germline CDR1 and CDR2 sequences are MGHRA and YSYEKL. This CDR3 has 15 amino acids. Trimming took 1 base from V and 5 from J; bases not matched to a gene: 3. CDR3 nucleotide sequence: TGCGCCAGCAGCCAAGGGGACAGGACGAATGAAAAACTGTTTTTT. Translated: CASSQGDRTNEKLFF.

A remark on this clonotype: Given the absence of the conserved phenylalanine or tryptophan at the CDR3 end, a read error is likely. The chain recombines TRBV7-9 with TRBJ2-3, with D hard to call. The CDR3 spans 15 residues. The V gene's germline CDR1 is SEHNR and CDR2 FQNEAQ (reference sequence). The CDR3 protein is CTSMFGSLSADTQYC. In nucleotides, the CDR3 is TGTACCAGCATGTTTGGGTCCCTTTCCGCAGATACGCAGTATTGT.

CDR3 in DNA: TGTGCCAGCAGTCCCCGGGGGGCGGGGGGGTACAATGAGCAGTTCTTC. Protein: CASSPRGAGGYNEQFF. V usage is TRBV27 and J usage is TRBJ2-1; the match to TRBD2 covers 9 bases. The junction had 9 bases not matched to a gene; V was cut back by 5 bases and J by 4 bases. CDR1 is MNHEY, CDR2 SMNVEV, per germline (reference sequence). This CDR3 comprises 16 residues.

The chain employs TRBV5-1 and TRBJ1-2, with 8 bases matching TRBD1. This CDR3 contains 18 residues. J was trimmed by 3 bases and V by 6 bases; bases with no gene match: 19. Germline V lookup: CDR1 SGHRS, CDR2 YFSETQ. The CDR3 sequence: CASTFLPGTGPGDYGYTF. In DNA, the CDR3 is TGCGCCAGCACCTTTCTCCCCGGGACAGGTCCAGGAGACTATGGCTACACCTTC.

CDR3 sequence: CASSLGQGDRYTF. The CDR3, as DNA: TGCGCCAGCAGCCTGGGACAGGGTGATCGCTACACCTTC. The chain carries TRBV5-1 and TRBJ1-2, with 9 nucleotides matching TRBD1. Germline assignment: CDR1 SGHRS and CDR2 YFSETQ. J was trimmed by 9 bases and V by 4 bases; bases with no gene match: 7. The CDR3 is made up of 13 amino acids.

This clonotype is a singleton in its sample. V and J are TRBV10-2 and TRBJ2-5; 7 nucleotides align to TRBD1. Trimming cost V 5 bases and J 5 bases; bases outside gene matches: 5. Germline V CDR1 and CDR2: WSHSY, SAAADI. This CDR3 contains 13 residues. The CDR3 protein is CASSYARGETQYF. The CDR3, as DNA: TGCGCCAGCAGTTATGCCAGGGGGGAGACCCAGTACTTC.

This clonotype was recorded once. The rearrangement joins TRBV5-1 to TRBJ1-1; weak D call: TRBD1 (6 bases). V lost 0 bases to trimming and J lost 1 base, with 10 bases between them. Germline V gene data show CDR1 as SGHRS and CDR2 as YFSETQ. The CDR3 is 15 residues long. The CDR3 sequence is CASSLGVGGNTEAFF. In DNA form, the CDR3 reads TGCGCCAGCAGCTTGGGAGTAGGGGGGAACACTGAAGCTTTCTTT.

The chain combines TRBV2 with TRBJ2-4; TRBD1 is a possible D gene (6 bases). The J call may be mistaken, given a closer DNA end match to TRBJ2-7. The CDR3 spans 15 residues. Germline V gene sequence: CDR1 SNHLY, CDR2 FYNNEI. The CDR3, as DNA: TGTGCCAATCCCGAAGGGGGTGACAGTGGCTACGAGCAGTACTTC. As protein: CANPEGGDSGYEQYF.

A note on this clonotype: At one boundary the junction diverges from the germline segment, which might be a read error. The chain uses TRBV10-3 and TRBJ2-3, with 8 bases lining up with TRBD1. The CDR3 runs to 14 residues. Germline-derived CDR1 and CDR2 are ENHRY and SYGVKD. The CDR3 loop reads CAIRSGGEADTQDF. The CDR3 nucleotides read TGTGCCATCAGGTCAGGGGGCGAAGCAGATACGCAGGATTTT.

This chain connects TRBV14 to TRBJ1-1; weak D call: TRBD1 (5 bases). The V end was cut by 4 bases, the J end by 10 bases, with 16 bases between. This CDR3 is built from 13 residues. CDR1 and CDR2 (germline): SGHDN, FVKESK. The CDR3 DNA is TGTGCCAGCAGCCGAGGGGCAGCGAGGGGAGCTTTCTTT. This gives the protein CASSRGAARGAFF.

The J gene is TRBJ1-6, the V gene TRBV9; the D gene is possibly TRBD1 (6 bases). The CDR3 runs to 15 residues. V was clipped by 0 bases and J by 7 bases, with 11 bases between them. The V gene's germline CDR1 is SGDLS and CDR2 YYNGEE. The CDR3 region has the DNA TGTGCCAGCAGCGTAGAGGACAGATCCAATTCACCCCTCCACTTT. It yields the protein CASSVEDRSNSPLHF.

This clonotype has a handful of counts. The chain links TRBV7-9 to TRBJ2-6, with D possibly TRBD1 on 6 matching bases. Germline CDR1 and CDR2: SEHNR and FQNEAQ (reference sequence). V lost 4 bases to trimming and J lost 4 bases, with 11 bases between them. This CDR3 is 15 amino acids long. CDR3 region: CASSSTGLGANVLTF. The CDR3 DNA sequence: TGTGCCAGCAGCTCAACAGGGCTGGGGGCCAACGTCCTGACTTTC.

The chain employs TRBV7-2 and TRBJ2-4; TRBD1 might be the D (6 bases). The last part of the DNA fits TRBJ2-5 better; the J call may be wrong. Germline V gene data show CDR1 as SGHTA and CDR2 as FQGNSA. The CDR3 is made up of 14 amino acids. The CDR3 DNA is TGTGCCAGCAGCTTAAGAACCAGGGGCGAGACCCAGTACTTC. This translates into CASSLRTRGETQYF.

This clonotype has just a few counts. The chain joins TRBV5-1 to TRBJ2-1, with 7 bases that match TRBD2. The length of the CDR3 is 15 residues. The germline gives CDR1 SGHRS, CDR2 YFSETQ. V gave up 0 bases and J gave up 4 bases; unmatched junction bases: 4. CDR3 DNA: TGCGCCAGCAGCTTGGACGGGGGGAGGTACAATGAGCAGTTCTTC. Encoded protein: CASSLDGGRYNEQFF.